This T cell receptor (beta chain) is from a study of cytomegalovirus exposure and HLA in healthy donors. Study-wide context: Per a later analysis, the roughly 680 first-cohort and 120 validation repertoires shared one platform.

Per the germline V gene, CDR1 is SGHNT and CDR2 is YYREEE (reference sequence). The CDR3 consists of 14 residues. Losses at the gene ends were 0 bases for V and 3 bases for J; bases not matched to a gene: 2. TCRdb keeps only in-frame clones here, not all; method: immunoSEQ multiplex PCR. The sample yields 150,000 to 200,000 clones, about 84% seen once. Study-level findings and limits: Cytomegalovirus status was reportedly diagnosed by the classifier with high sensitivity and specificity. In vitro testing confirmed a few CMV-associated chains as specific for CMV antigens. Most TCR sequences were uncommon, yet certain public TCRs appeared in many donors.

This clone was picked up a small number of times. The antigen remains undetermined. The clonotype was recovered from a woman aged 18-29 years in good health and CMV-seronegative. This chain links TRBV5-4 with TRBJ2-7, with 8 bases matching TRBD2. Sequencing input: PBMCs. This CDR3 reads CASSLEAGDYEQYF. DNA for the CDR3: TGTGCCAGCAGCTTGGAAGCGGGAGACTACGAGCAGTACTTC.